These 5 T cell receptor beta chains share one sample of origin, sequenced in a study of T cells in Graves' hyperthyroidism and ophthalmopathy. Amplified TCR beta CDR3 regions came from RNA transcripts. The TCR CDR3 first-round RT-PCR relied on the HTBI primer set. A single record per CDR3 protein comes from TCRdb applying MiXCR to the multiplex PCR reads. The sample includes 270,000 or so distinct CDR3 sequences, approximately 26% of them seen just once. Sequencing was done on a sample of blood. These receptors were obtained from a man aged 35-49 years with Graves' hyperthyroidism that later progressed to Graves' ophthalmopathy.

Many counts were recorded for this clonotype. This sequence joins TRBV10-3 and TRBJ1-2; D possibly corresponds to TRBD1 (5 bases). This CDR3 contains 15 residues. V lost 0 bases and J lost 3, with 11 bases in between. Germline V lookup: CDR1 ENHRY, CDR2 SYGVKD. The CDR3 bases are TGTGCCATCAGTGAGTCGCGGCAGGGAGACTATGGCTACACCTTC. Amino acid sequence: CAISESRQGDYGYTF.

This clonotype was picked up one time. The rearrangement uses TRBV13 and TRBJ2-7, with TRBD2 matching 14 bases. The J segment lost 7 bases and the V segment lost 5 bases, leaving 7 bases of the junction unmatched. CDR3 length: 15 amino acids. Germline CDR1 reads PRHDT; CDR2 reads FYEKMQ (reference sequence). CDR3 sequence (DNA): TGTGCCAGCAGCGCGGGAGGACTAGCGGGAGGTGAGCAGTACTTC. It yields the protein CASSAGGLAGGEQYF. Combining the CDR3 with reference TRBV13 and TRBJ2-7 gives the whole variable domain AAGVIQSPRHLIKEKRETATLKCYPIPRHDTVYWYQQGPGQDPQFLISFYEKMQSDKGSIPDRFSAQQFSDYHSELNMSSLELGDSALYFCASSAGGLAGGEQYFGPGTRLTVT.

The chain carries TRBV25-1 and TRBJ2-4, with D unclear. The CDR3 spans 13 residues. V dropped 2 bases and J dropped 5 bases, with 7 bases sitting between them. CDR1 is MGHDK and CDR2 is SYGVNS in the germline V gene. This CDR3 reads CASSERTENIQYF. In DNA, the CDR3 is TGTGCCAGCAGTGAAAGAACAGAAAACATTCAGTACTTC.

In this sample, this clonotype turned up many times. The rearrangement links TRBV28 to TRBJ2-7; no reliable D call. Trimming cost V 3 bases and J 2 bases, with 5 bases left between them. The CDR3 covers 12 residues. Germline V gene data show CDR1 as MDHEN and CDR2 as SYDVKM. DNA of the CDR3: TGTGCCAGCAGTTTCCCTGCCTACGAGCAGTACTTC. This translates into CASSFPAYEQYF.

This clonotype was recorded at least ten times. The V and J genes are TRBV12-3 or TRBV12-4 and TRBJ2-6; D is ambiguous. CDR3 size: 13 residues. The V gene lost 3 bases and the J gene lost 0 bases, with 0 bases spanning the gap. The CDR3 DNA is TGTGCCAGCAGTTTCTCTGGGGCCAACGTCCTGACTTTC. Residues: CASSFSGANVLTF.